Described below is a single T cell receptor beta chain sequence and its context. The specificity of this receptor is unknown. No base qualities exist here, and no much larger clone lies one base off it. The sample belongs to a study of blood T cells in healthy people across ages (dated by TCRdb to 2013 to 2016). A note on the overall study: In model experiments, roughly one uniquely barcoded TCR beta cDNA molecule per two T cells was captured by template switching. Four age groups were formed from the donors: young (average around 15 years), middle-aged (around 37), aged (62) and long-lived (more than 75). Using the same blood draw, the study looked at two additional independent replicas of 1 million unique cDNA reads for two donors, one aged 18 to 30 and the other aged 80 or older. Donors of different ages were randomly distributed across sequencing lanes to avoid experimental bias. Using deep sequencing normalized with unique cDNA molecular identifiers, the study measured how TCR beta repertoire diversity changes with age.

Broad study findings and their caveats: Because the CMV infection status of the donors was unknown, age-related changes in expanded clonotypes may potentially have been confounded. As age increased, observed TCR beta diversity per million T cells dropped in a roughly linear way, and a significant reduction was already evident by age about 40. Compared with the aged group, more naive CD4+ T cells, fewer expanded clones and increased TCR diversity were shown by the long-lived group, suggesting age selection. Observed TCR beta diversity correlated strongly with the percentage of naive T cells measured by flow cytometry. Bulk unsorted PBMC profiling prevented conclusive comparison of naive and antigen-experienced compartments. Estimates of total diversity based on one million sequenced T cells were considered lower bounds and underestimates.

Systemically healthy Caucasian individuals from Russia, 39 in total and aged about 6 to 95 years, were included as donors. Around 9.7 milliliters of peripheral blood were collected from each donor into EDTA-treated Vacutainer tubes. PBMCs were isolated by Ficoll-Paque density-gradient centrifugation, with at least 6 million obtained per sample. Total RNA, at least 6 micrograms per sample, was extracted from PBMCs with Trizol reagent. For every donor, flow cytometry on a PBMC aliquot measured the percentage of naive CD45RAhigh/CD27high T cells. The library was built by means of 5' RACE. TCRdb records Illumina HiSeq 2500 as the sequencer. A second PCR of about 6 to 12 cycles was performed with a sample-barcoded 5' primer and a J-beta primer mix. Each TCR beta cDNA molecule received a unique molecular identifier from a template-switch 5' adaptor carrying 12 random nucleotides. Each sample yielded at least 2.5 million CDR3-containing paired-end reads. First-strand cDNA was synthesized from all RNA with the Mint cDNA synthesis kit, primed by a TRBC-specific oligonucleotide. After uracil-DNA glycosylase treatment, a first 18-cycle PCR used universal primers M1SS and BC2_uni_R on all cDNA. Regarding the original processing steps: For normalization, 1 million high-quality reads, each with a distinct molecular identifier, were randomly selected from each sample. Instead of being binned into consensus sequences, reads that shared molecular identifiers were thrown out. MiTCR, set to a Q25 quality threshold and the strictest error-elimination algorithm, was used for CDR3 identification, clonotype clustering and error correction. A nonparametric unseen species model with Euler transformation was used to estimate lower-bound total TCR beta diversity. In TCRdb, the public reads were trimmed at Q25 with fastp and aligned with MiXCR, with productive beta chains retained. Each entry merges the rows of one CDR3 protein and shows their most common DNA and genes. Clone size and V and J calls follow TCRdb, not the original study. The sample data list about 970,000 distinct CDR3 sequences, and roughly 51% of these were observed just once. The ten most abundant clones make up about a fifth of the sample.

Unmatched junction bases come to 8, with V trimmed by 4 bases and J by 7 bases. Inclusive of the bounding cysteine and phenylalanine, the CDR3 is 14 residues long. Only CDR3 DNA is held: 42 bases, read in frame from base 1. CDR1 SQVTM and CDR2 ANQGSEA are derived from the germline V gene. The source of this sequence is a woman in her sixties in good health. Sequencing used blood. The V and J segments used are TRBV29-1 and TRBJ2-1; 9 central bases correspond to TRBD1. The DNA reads TGCAGCGTTGGGACAGGGGCTTATTCTAATGAGCAGTTCTTC. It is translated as CSVGTGAYSNEQFF.